A single sample is the source of the 14 T cell receptor beta chains below, sequenced in a study of blood T cell repertoires in COVID-19. Clones were read by immunoSEQ multiplex PCR, and TCRdb kept only the in-frame ones, dropping some. The sample holds fewer than 400,000 clones, 85% seen once. The material sequenced was peripheral blood. These receptors originate from a woman in her late teens or twenties with acute or convalescent COVID-19.

The chain recombines TRBV6-5 with TRBJ1-1; D not certain. The CDR3 has 16 amino acids. CDR1 and CDR2 (germline): MNHEY, SVGAGI. Trimming took off 0 bases at V and 0 bases at J, with 11 bases between the two ends. CDR3 in amino acids: CASSYSSTRLNTEAFF. As DNA, the CDR3 is TGTGCCAGCAGTTACTCTTCGACAAGATTGAACACTGAAGCTTTCTTT.

V is TRBV2 and J is TRBJ1-2, with TRBD1 as a possible D gene (6 bases). CDR1 and CDR2 from the germline V gene are SNHLY and FYNNEI. V lost 5 bases and J lost 1, with 11 bases in between. This CDR3 has 14 amino acids. The CDR3 sequence is CASSSGTLNYGYTF. The CDR3 DNA sequence: TGTGCCAGCAGTTCCGGGACACTTAACTATGGCTACACCTTC.

Here the CDR3 reads CATSQGSGARTDTQYF. CDR3 DNA: TGTGCCACCTCCCAGGGGAGCGGGGCACGCACAGATACGCAGTATTTT. The chain recombines TRBV5-6 with TRBJ2-3; D may be TRBD2 (7 bases). V dropped 9 bases and J dropped 1 base, with 21 bases sitting between them. Germline V gives CDR1 SGHDT, CDR2 YYEEEE. This CDR3 has 16 residues.

The chain employs TRBV6-5 and TRBJ2-7, with D maybe TRBD2 (5 bases). This CDR3 is 15 amino acids long. V was pared by 5 bases and J by 2 bases, with 16 bases between. The V gene's germline CDR1 is MNHEY and CDR2 SVGAGI. In DNA, the CDR3 is TGTGCCAGCAGTAGCACCGGGGAGACGGCCTACGAGCAGTACTTC. Protein product: CASSSTGETAYEQYF.

This clone was seen many times. The chain combines TRBV4-2 with TRBJ2-2; the D is unclear. V was clipped by 6 bases and J by 3 bases, with 8 bases between them. CDR1 and CDR2 from the germline V gene are LGHNA and YNFKEQ. The CDR3 is 13 residues long. CDR3 nucleotide sequence: TGTGCCAGCAGGATGGCAGACACCGGGGAGCTGTTTTTT. The encoded protein is CASRMADTGELFF.

This chain joins TRBV9 and TRBJ1-1; D not resolved. Germline lookup yields CDR1 SGDLS and CDR2 YYNGEE. Trimming stripped 3 bases from V and 0 bases from J, with 9 bases between. The CDR3 is made up of 14 amino acids. The CDR3, as DNA: TGTGCCAGCAGCGCCGCTTCGGTGAACACTGAAGCTTTCTTT. Amino acids: CASSAASVNTEAFF.

The chain uses TRBV7-9 and TRBJ1-3; the D is unclear. Trimming removed 4 bases at V and 2 bases at J, with 12 bases between. The germline gives CDR1 SEHNR, CDR2 FQNEAQ (reference sequence). This CDR3 spans 15 amino acids. The CDR3 reads CASSWTGETGNTIYF. The CDR3 DNA reads TGTGCCAGCAGCTGGACTGGGGAGACTGGAAACACCATATATTTT.

The rearrangement joins TRBV28 to TRBJ1-4; no firm D call. V was cut by 4 bases and J by 8 bases, with 11 bases left in between. Per the germline V gene, CDR1 is MDHEN and CDR2 is SYDVKM. This CDR3 contains 13 residues. CDR3 sequence: CASSSVYQEKLFF. The DNA of the CDR3 is TGTGCCAGCAGTTCTGTCTACCAAGAAAAACTGTTTTTT. The full variable domain, completed using reference TRBV28 and TRBJ1-4, is DVKVTQSSRYLVKRTGEKVFLECVQDMDHENMFWYRQDPGLGLRLIYFSYDVKMKEKGDIPEGYSVSREKKERFSLILESASTNQTSMYLCASSSVYQEKLFFGSGTQLSVL.

The rearrangement links TRBV2 to TRBJ2-5; perhaps TRBD1 as D (6 bases). Trimming pared 1 base from V and 1 base from J, leaving 10 bases between. Germline lookup yields CDR1 SNHLY and CDR2 FYNNEI. The CDR3 spans 15 residues. CDR3 residues: CASSEEGVPQETQYF. The CDR3 DNA reads TGTGCCAGCAGTGAAGAGGGGGTCCCCCAAGAGACCCAGTACTTC.

This chain connects TRBV6-1 to TRBJ2-7; a weak D match, TRBD2 (6 bases). The CDR3 is 13 amino acids. Per the germline V gene, CDR1 is MNHNS and CDR2 is SASEGT. The V end was cut by 3 bases, the J end by 5 bases, with 11 bases between. CDR3 region: CASSEKLAHEQYF. In nucleotides, the CDR3 is TGTGCCAGCAGTGAGAAACTAGCCCACGAGCAGTACTTC.

This chain connects TRBV10-3 to TRBJ1-6; D remains unclear. The CDR3 has 13 amino acids. V dropped 10 bases and J dropped 0 bases, with 7 bases sitting between them. CDR1 is ENHRY and CDR2 is SYGVKD in the germline V gene. This CDR3 is CASTSSYNSPLHF. As DNA, the CDR3 is TGTGCCAGCACGAGCTCCTATAATTCACCCCTCCACTTT.

V gene TRBV28 combines with J gene TRBJ1-2; no reliable D call. The CDR3 runs 14 residues. In germline, CDR1 is MDHEN, CDR2 SYDVKM. Trimming took 4 bases from V and 6 from J, leaving 15 bases between them. CDR3 region: CASSSGMTLDGYTF. CDR3 nucleotides: TGTGCCAGCAGTTCGGGGATGACCTTAGATGGCTACACCTTC.

The V and J genes are TRBV2 and TRBJ2-5; 11 bases agree with TRBD2. The J segment lost 5 bases and the V segment lost 6 bases, leaving 8 bases of the junction unmatched. The CDR3 is made up of 15 amino acids. Per the germline V gene, CDR1 is SNHLY and CDR2 is FYNNEI. Here the CDR3 DNA reads TGTGCCAGCAGGATGACTAGCGGGATGGATGAGACCCAGTACTTC. It is translated as CASRMTSGMDETQYF.

The CDR3: CASSDQGNTEAFF. The DNA of the CDR3 is TGTGCCAGCAGCGACCAGGGGAACACTGAAGCTTTCTTT. The chain is built from TRBV6-5 and TRBJ1-1, with D tentatively TRBD1 (5 bases). V dropped 6 bases and J dropped 1 base, with 9 bases sitting between them. This CDR3 is built from 13 residues. Germline-derived CDR1 and CDR2 are MNHEY and SVGAGI.